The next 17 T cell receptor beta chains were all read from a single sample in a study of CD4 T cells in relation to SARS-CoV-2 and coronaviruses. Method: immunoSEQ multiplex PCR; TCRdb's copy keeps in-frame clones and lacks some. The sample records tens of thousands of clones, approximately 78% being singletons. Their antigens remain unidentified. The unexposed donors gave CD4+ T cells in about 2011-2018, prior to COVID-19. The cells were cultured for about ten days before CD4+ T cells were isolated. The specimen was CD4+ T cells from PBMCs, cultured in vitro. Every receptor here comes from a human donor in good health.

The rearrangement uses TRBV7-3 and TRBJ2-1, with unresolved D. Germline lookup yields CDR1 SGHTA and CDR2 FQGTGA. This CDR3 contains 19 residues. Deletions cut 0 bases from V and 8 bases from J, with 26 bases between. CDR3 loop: CASSLTASQTGYENHEQFF. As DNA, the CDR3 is TGTGCCAGCAGCTTAACGGCCAGCCAGACCGGTTATGAGAACCATGAGCAGTTCTTC.

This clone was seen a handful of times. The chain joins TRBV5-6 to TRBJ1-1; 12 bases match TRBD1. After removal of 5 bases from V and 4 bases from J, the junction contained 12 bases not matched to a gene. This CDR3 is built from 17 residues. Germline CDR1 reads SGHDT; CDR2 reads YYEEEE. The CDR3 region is CASRGTGTGGSGTEAFF. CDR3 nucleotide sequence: TGTGCCAGCAGGGGAACCGGGACAGGGGGCTCGGGCACTGAAGCTTTCTTT.

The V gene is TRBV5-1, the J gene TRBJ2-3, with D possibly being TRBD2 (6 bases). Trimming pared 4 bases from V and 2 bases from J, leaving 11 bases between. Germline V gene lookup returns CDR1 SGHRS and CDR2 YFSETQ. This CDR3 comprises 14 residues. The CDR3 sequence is CASSPGTLTDTQYF. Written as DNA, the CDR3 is TGCGCCAGCAGCCCCGGGACTCTCACAGATACGCAGTATTTT. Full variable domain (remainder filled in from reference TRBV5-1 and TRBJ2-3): KAGVTQTPRYLIKTRGQQVTLSCSPISGHRSVSWYQQTPGQGLQFLFEYFSETQRNKGNFPGRFSGRQFSNSRSEMNVSTLELGDSALYLCASSPGTLTDTQYFGPGTRLTVL.

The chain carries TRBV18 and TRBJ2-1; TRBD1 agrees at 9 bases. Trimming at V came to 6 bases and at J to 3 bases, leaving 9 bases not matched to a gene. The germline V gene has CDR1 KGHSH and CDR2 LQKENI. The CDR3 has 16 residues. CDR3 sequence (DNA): TGTGCCAGCTCTCCCTCAAGACAGGGGGTCTACAATGAGCAGTTCTTC. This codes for CASSPSRQGVYNEQFF. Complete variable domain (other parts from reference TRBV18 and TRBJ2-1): NAGVMQNPRHLVRRRGQEARLRCSPMKGHSHVYWYRQLPEEGLKFMVYLQKENIIDESGMPKERFSAEFPKEGPSILRIQQVVRGDSAAYFCASSPSRQGVYNEQFFGPGTRLTVL.

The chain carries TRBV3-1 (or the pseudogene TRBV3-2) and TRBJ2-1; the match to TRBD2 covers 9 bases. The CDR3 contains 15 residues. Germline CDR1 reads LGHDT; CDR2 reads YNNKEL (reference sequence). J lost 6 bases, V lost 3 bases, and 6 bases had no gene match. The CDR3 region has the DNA TGTGCCAGCAGCCAGGGGGCGGGAGGGCGCAATGAGCAGTTCTTC. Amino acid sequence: CASSQGAGGRNEQFF.

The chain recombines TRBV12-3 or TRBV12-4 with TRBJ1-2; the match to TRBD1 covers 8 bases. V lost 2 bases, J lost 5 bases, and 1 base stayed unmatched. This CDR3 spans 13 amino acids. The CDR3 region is CASSLRTGYGYTF. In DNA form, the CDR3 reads TGTGCCAGCAGTTTAAGGACAGGGTATGGCTACACCTTC.

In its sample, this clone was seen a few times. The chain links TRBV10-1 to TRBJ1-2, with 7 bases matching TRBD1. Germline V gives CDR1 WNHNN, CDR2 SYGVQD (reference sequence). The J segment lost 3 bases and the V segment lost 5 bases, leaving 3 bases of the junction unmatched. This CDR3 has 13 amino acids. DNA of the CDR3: TGCGCCAGCAGTCTCGACAGGGACTATGGCTACACCTTC. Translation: CASSLDRDYGYTF.

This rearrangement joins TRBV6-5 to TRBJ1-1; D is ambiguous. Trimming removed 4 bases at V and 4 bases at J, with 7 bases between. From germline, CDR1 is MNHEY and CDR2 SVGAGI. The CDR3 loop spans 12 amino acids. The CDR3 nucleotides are TGTGCCAGCAGTTCCCCCGGCACTGAAGCTTTCTTT. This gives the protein CASSSPGTEAFF.

CDR3 amino acids: CSASLLNEQFF. CDR3 nucleotide sequence: TGCAGTGCTAGTCTACTGAATGAGCAGTTCTTC. The rearrangement joins TRBV20-1 to TRBJ2-1, with D hard to call. CDR1 is DFQATT and CDR2 is SNEGSKA in the germline V gene (reference sequence). V was shortened by 3 bases and J by 7 bases, with 7 bases between the two germline ends. This CDR3 is 11 amino acids long.

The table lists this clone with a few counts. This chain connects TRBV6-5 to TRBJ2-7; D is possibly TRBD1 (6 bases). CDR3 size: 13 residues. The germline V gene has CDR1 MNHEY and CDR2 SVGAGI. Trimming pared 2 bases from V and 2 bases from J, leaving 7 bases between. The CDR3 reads CASSYRDTYEQYF. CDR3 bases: TGTGCCAGCAGTTACCGGGACACCTACGAGCAGTACTTC.

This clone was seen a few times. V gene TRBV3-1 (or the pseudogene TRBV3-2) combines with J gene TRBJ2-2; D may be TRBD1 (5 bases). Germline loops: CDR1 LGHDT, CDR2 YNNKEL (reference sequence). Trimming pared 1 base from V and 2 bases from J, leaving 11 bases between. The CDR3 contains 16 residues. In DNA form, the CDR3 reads TGTGCCAGCAGCCAAGGGGCAGGGTTCAACACCGGGGAGCTGTTTTTT. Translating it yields CASSQGAGFNTGELFF.

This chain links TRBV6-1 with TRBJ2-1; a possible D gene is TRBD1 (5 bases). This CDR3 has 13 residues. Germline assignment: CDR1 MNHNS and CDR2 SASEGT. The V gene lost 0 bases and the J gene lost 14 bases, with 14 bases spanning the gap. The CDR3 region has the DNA TGTGCCAGCAGTGAAGCGCGATCAGGGCCGAAGTTCTTC. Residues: CASSEARSGPKFF.

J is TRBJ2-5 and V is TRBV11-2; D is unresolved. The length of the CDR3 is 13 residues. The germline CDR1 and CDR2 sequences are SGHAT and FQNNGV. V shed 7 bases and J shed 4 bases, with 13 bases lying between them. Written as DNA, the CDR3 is TGTGCCAGCAACCCTTTCATCGGAGAGACCCAGTACTTC. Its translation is CASNPFIGETQYF. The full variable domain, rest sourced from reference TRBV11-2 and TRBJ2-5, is EAGVAQSPRYKIIEKRQSVAFWCNPISGHATLYWYQQILGQGPKLLIQFQNNGVVDDSQLPKDRFSAERLKGVDSTLKIQPAKLEDSAVYLCASNPFIGETQYFGPGTRLLVL.

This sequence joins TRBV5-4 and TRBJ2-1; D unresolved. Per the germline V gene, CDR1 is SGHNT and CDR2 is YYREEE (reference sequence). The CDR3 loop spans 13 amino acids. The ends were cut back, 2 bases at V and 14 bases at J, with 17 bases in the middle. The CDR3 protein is CASSLKRLSLEFF. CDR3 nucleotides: TGTGCCAGCAGCTTAAAAAGACTCAGTTTGGAGTTCTTC.

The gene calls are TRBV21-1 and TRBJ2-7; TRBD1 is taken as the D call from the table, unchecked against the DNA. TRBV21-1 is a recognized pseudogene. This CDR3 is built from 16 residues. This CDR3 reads CASSRKGPGPTYEQYF. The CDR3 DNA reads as TGTGCCAGCAGCCGTAAGGGTCCAGGGCCAACCTACGAGCAGTACTTC.

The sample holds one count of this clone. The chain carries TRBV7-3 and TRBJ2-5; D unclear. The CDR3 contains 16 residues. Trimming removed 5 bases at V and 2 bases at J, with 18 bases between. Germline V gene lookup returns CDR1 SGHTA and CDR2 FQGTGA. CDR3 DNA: TGTGCCAGCAGCGCGCAGCCACCTCTTCCTCAAGAGACCCAGTACTTC. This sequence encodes CASSAQPPLPQETQYF.

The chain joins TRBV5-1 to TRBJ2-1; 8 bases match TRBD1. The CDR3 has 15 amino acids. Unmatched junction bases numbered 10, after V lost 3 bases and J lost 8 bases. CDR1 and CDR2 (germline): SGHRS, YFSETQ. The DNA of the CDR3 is TGCGCCAGCAGCTGGAGGGGGACAGGAGGCGATGAGCAGTTCTTC. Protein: CASSWRGTGGDEQFF.